The 9 T cell receptor beta chains below were found in one sample sequenced in a study of blood T cell repertoires in COVID-19. Sequencing used immunoSEQ multiplex PCR; TCRdb keeps in-frame clones, though not all of them. The sample includes some 190,000 clones, approximately 91% of them seen just once. The specimen sequenced was peripheral blood. These receptors came from a woman aged 40 to 50 who had recovered from COVID-19.

This rearrangement joins TRBV30 to TRBJ2-1, with a possible D match to TRBD1 (6 bases). CDR1 and CDR2 (germline): GTSNPN, SVGIG (reference sequence). The CDR3 totals 14 residues. V lost 4 bases to trimming and J lost 6 bases, with 16 bases between them. CDR3 in DNA: TGTGCCTGGAAGGGACAACCAGCCACCAATGAGCAGTTCTTC. Protein: CAWKGQPATNEQFF.

The chain combines TRBV7-2 with TRBJ1-2, with TRBD1 matching 9 bases. Germline V gives CDR1 SGHTA, CDR2 FQGNSA. Germline trimming cut 5 bases from V and 4 bases from J; bases unmatched to any gene: 8. The CDR3 has 15 residues. CDR3: CASSLQGALGYGYTF. CDR3 nucleotide sequence: TGTGCCAGCAGCCTACAGGGGGCGCTAGGCTATGGCTACACCTTC.

The chain uses TRBV5-1 and TRBJ2-7, with a tentative D call TRBD1 (6 bases). Between the trimmed V and J ends, which lost 1 base and 3 bases, there was a span of 11 bases. The CDR3 runs to 14 residues. Germline V lookup: CDR1 SGHRS, CDR2 YFSETQ. CDR3 sequence reads: CASSLRGQHYEQYF. The CDR3, as DNA: TGCGCCAGCAGCTTGAGGGGACAACACTACGAGCAGTACTTC.

This clone came up once. The CDR3 sequence is CASRVTGSTDTQYF. The CDR3 DNA sequence: TGTGCCAGCCGTGTTACAGGATCCACAGATACGCAGTATTTT. The rearrangement joins TRBV19 to TRBJ2-3; TRBD1 might be the D (5 bases). V gave up 9 bases and J gave up 2 bases, with 15 bases separating them. Germline V gene data show CDR1 as LNHDA and CDR2 as SQIVND (reference sequence). The CDR3 consists of 14 residues.

This rearrangement joins TRBV29-1 to TRBJ2-2; D is uncertain. CDR3 length: 14 residues. CDR1 is SQVTM and CDR2 is ANQGSEA in the germline V gene. V lost 5 bases and J lost 1, with 11 bases in between. The CDR3 loop is CSVTVNLNTGELFF. The CDR3 coding sequence is TGCAGCGTTACTGTGAACTTGAACACCGGGGAGCTGTTTTTT.

CDR3 loop: CASSLNRNSYEQYF. CDR3 coding DNA: TGTGCCAGCAGTTTAAACAGGAACTCCTACGAGCAGTACTTC. V usage is TRBV27 and J usage is TRBJ2-7; D might be TRBD1 (5 bases). The CDR3 length is 14 residues. The V and J ends lost 2 bases and 0 bases respectively, with 8 bases between them. The germline V gene has CDR1 MNHEY and CDR2 SMNVEV (reference sequence).

The chain is built from TRBV7-9 and TRBJ2-5; the match to TRBD2 covers 15 bases. Per the germline V gene, CDR1 is SEHNR and CDR2 is FQNEAQ (reference sequence). This CDR3 has 16 amino acids. V lost 5 bases to trimming and J lost 3 bases; unmatched junction nucleotides: 4. The CDR3 nucleotides read TGTGCCAGCAGCCCCGGACTAGCGGGAGGGAAAGAGACCCAGTACTTC. Translation: CASSPGLAGGKETQYF.

V is TRBV6-5 and J is TRBJ2-7; 8 nucleotides line up with TRBD1. The germline CDR1 and CDR2 sequences are MNHEY and SVGAGI. J lost 3 bases, V lost 2 bases, and 9 bases had no gene match. The CDR3 runs to 16 residues. CDR3 DNA sequence: TGTGCCAGCAGTTACCCGGAGACAGGGGTTGGCTACGAGCAGTACTTC. This sequence encodes CASSYPETGVGYEQYF.

The chain links TRBV27 to TRBJ2-7, with D tentatively TRBD2 (5 bases). The CDR3 is 14 residues long. Germline lookup yields CDR1 MNHEY and CDR2 SMNVEV (reference sequence). The V end was cut by 5 bases, the J end by 2 bases, with 13 bases between. CDR3 amino acids: CASSSSGDPYEQYF. The CDR3 nucleotides are TGTGCCAGCAGTAGCAGCGGAGACCCCTACGAGCAGTACTTC.